One and the same sample provided the 9 T cell receptor beta chains below, sequenced in a study of T-cell reconstitution after alpha-beta-depleted transplantation in children. Unique molecular identifiers were incorporated during preparation of the TCRbeta library. TCRdb analysed the PCR reads with MiXCR anew, one entry per CDR3 protein. The repertoire holds some 440,000 distinct CDR3 sequences, with around 16% as singletons. This sample comprised PBMCs, mostly from graft donor cells, obtained 360 days after TCRalphabeta/CD19-depleted stem cell transplant. Receptors were obtained from a boy under two years old who had a stem cell transplant for Wiskott-Aldrich syndrome, so the T cells may come from the graft donor.

This clonotype has at least ten counts. The V and J genes are TRBV5-1 and TRBJ2-1; D gene unclear. The V end was cut by 0 bases, the J end by 8 bases, with 12 bases between. The CDR3 is 14 amino acids. CDR1 is SGHRS, CDR2 YFSETQ, per germline. The CDR3 DNA reads TGCGCCAGCAGCTTGGAGGTTAGCTGGGATGAGCAGTTCTTC. The encoded protein is CASSLEVSWDEQFF.

The rearrangement joins TRBV11-2 to TRBJ2-4, with D hard to call. V was trimmed by 2 bases and J by 0 bases, leaving 17 bases between them. Germline V CDR1 and CDR2: SGHAT, FQNNGV. The CDR3 length is 18 residues. The CDR3, as DNA: TGTGCCAGCAGCTTACGTCCACCTGGCTTACTAGCCAAAAACATTCAGTACTTC. It codes for CASSLRPPGLLAKNIQYF.

This chain joins TRBV18 and TRBJ2-5; 12 nucleotides line up with TRBD2. After removal of 3 bases from V and 5 bases from J, the junction contained 4 bases not matched to a gene. The germline V gene encodes CDR1 KGHSH and CDR2 LQKENI. This CDR3 is built from 15 residues. CDR3 sequence reads: CASSPGLAGLETQYF. CDR3 DNA: TGTGCCAGCTCACCTGGACTAGCGGGGTTGGAGACCCAGTACTTC.

This clonotype appeared a few times. This sequence joins TRBV7-9 and TRBJ2-3; 11 bases are shared with TRBD2. This CDR3 is 17 amino acids long. Looked up from germline, CDR1 is SEHNR and CDR2 is FQNEAQ (reference sequence). J gave up 2 bases and V 2 bases, and 6 bases lay outside the gene matches. The CDR3 here is CASSLSASGGNTDTQYF. The CDR3 nucleotides read TGTGCCAGCAGCTTATCGGCTAGCGGGGGGAACACAGATACGCAGTATTTT.

This clonotype was detected a few times. CDR3 sequence reads: CATSGEAASYNEQFF. CDR3 coding DNA: TGTGCCACCAGTGGGGAAGCGGCTTCCTACAATGAGCAGTTCTTC. The chain joins TRBV24-1 to TRBJ2-1; perhaps TRBD2 as D (5 bases). The CDR3 has 15 residues. Trimming took off 5 bases at V and 1 base at J, with 11 bases between the two ends. Germline CDR1 reads KGHDR; CDR2 reads SFDVKD.

This clonotype was recorded a few times. The chain has TRBV20-1 and TRBJ2-1, with 16 bases identical to TRBD2. After removal of 5 bases from V and 4 bases from J, the junction contained 11 bases not matched to a gene. Germline V CDR1 and CDR2: DFQATT, SNEGSKA (reference sequence). CDR3 length: 18 residues. This CDR3 reads CSALGTSGREGGYNEQFF. The CDR3 DNA follows: TGCAGTGCTCTCGGGACTAGCGGGAGGGAGGGGGGTTACAATGAGCAGTTCTTC.

The sample holds many counts of this clonotype. The chain uses TRBV29-1 and TRBJ2-3; D unclear. CDR1 and CDR2 (germline): SQVTM, ANQGSEA. The CDR3 contains 13 residues. Trimming took 4 bases from V and 1 from J, leaving 9 bases between them. For the CDR3, the DNA is TGCAGCGTTGTCAGTCCCCGCACAGATACGCAGTATTTT. It specifies CSVVSPRTDTQYF.

The gene calls are TRBV10-3 and TRBJ2-7; 8 nucleotides line up with TRBD1. J was trimmed by 3 bases and V by 10 bases; bases with no gene match: 14. The CDR3 runs to 15 residues. CDR1 and CDR2 from the germline V gene are ENHRY and SYGVKD. CDR3: CASINDRGIFYEQYF. CDR3 DNA: TGTGCCAGCATAAATGACAGGGGAATTTTCTACGAGCAGTACTTC.

This clonotype appeared a few times. The chain carries TRBV20-1 and TRBJ2-5; TRBD2 is a possible D gene (6 bases). This CDR3 has 15 amino acids. V was cut by 0 bases and J by 5 bases, with 16 bases left in between. The germline V gene has CDR1 DFQATT and CDR2 SNEGSKA (reference sequence). CDR3 sequence: CSARDSGTSRETQYF. The CDR3 DNA reads TGCAGTGCTAGAGATTCGGGGACTTCTCGGGAGACCCAGTACTTC.